The 20 T cell receptor beta chains below come from one sample, sequenced in a study of CD8+CD57+ T cells in acquired aplastic anemia. Using genomic DNA as the template, TCR beta VDJ and CDR3 profiling was carried out. TCRdb re-called the reads through MiXCR, storing one row per CDR3 protein. Here the sample spans under 350,000 distinct CDR3 sequences, under 60% being singletons. An expansion of CD8+CD57+ cells by flow cytometry had been shown in patients chosen for sequencing. Input material: sorted CD4+, CD8+, or CD8+CD57+ T cells (not recorded which) from PBMCs. These receptors all come from a human donor with aplastic anemia.

The rearrangement joins TRBV5-5 to TRBJ2-7; 7 bases are a match to TRBD1. Trimming at V came to 3 bases and at J to 0 bases, leaving 3 bases not matched to a gene. This CDR3 is built from 14 residues. Germline assignment: CDR1 SGHKS and CDR2 YYEKEE (reference sequence). The CDR3: CASSWGQSSYEQYF. The CDR3 coding sequence is TGTGCCAGCAGCTGGGGACAGAGCTCCTACGAGCAGTACTTC.

The V call is TRBV9, the J call TRBJ2-2; 11 bases match TRBD2. CDR3 length: 16 residues. Germline V gene lookup returns CDR1 SGDLS and CDR2 YYNGEE. V shed 4 bases and J 3 bases; nucleotides not matched to a gene: 5. CDR3 DNA: TGTGCCAGCAGCCCAGGACTAGCGGGCCACACCGGGGAGCTGTTTTTT. Translation gives CASSPGLAGHTGELFF.

This clonotype was seen once. The V and J genes are TRBV7-6 and TRBJ2-3, with 10 positions matching TRBD1. This CDR3 spans 14 amino acids. The germline V gene has CDR1 SGHVS and CDR2 FNYEAQ. Unmatched junction bases numbered 4, after V lost 6 bases and J lost 4 bases. In DNA form, the CDR3 reads TGTGCCAGCAGGGCAGGACAGGGGGCAGATACGCAGTATTTT. It encodes CASRAGQGADTQYF.

This clonotype was counted ten times or more. The CDR3 DNA is TGCAGTGCTAGAGAAGCGGGAGGGCCGGGTGAGCAGTTCTTC. This encodes CSAREAGGPGEQFF. The chain couples TRBV20-1 to TRBJ2-1; TRBD2 aligns across 10 bases. The V gene's germline CDR1 is DFQATT and CDR2 SNEGSKA (reference sequence). With V trimmed by 0 bases and J by 9 bases, 5 bases remained unmatched. The length of the CDR3 is 14 residues.

The chain recombines TRBV15 with TRBJ2-7; D gene uncertain. CDR1 and CDR2 from the germline V gene are LNHNV and YYDKDF (reference sequence). CDR3 length: 16 amino acids. V was pared by 4 bases and J by 2 bases, with 18 bases between. The CDR3 sequence: CATSIGVNLIPYEQYF. The CDR3 DNA sequence: TGTGCCACCAGCATCGGAGTGAATCTCATCCCCTACGAGCAGTACTTC.

The count of this clonotype is one. The chain couples TRBV4-3 to TRBJ1-3; 8 bases agree with TRBD1. CDR1 is LGHNA and CDR2 is YSLEER in the germline V gene. CDR3 size: 20 residues. V lost 0 bases and J lost 0; bases outside the gene matches: 13. Written as DNA, the CDR3 is TGCGCCAGCAGCCAAGAGGGGGTGAGGACAGGGCACCTCTCTGGAAACACCATATATTTT. Translated: CASSQEGVRTGHLSGNTIYF.

The rearrangement joins TRBV7-2 to TRBJ1-5, with 10 positions matching TRBD1. Per germline, CDR1 SGHTA and CDR2 FQGNSA. Trimming cost V 3 bases and J 7 bases; bases outside gene matches: 12. The CDR3 consists of 17 residues. CDR3 region: CASSLSPGQGMEQPQHF. DNA of the CDR3: TGTGCCAGCAGCTTGTCACCGGGACAGGGGATGGAGCAGCCCCAGCATTTT.

The chain uses TRBV5-1 and TRBJ2-2, with D perhaps matching TRBD2 (6 bases). This CDR3 contains 14 residues. The V gene lost 4 bases and the J gene lost 8 bases, with 15 bases spanning the gap. Germline values: CDR1 SGHRS, CDR2 YFSETQ. CDR3 in amino acids: CASSPEEGKGELFF. In nucleotides, the CDR3 is TGCGCCAGCAGCCCCGAGGAGGGGAAGGGGGAGCTGTTTTTT.

This clonotype was counted many times. The chain uses TRBV5-1 and TRBJ2-3, with 8 bases lining up with TRBD1. The V gene's germline CDR1 is SGHRS and CDR2 YFSETQ. The CDR3 consists of 16 residues. V shed 2 bases, J shed 1 base, and the junction held 6 bases outside the gene matches. This CDR3 is CASSLGQGYGTDTQYF. CDR3 bases: TGCGCCAGCAGCTTAGGACAGGGTTATGGCACAGATACGCAGTATTTT.

V is TRBV29-1 and J is TRBJ1-1, with 9 positions matching TRBD1. The length of the CDR3 is 14 residues. The V gene end was trimmed by 6 bases and the J gene end by 1 base; junction bases not matched to a gene: 6. Germline lookup yields CDR1 SQVTM and CDR2 ANQGSEA. The CDR3 region has the DNA TGCAGCGTGCCCCGGGACAGGGCGAACACTGAAGCTTTCTTT. As protein: CSVPRDRANTEAFF.

This rearrangement joins TRBV5-1 to TRBJ2-7; TRBD1 aligns across 8 bases. Looked up from germline, CDR1 is SGHRS and CDR2 is YFSETQ. The ends lost 0 bases at V and 5 bases at J; junction bases unmatched: 4. The CDR3 extends over 14 amino acids. DNA of the CDR3: TGCGCCAGCAGCTTGGGACAGGGGTGGAACGAGCAGTACTTC. Translating gives CASSLGQGWNEQYF. Full variable domain (missing parts from reference TRBV5-1 and TRBJ2-7): KAGVTQTPRYLIKTRGQQVTLSCSPISGHRSVSWYQQTPGQGLQFLFEYFSETQRNKGNFPGRFSGRQFSNSRSEMNVSTLELGDSALYLCASSLGQGWNEQYFGPGTRLTVT.

This chain joins TRBV7-2 and TRBJ2-5; D may match TRBD1 or TRBD2 (5 bases each). The ends were cut back, 0 bases at V and 5 bases at J, with 7 bases in the middle. Germline-derived CDR1 and CDR2 are SGHTA and FQGNSA. CDR3 length equals 13 residues. The CDR3, as DNA: TGTGCCAGCAGCTTAGCAGGGGACGAGACCCAGTACTTC. Translated, it gives CASSLAGDETQYF. The variable domain in full, with the rest retrieved from reference TRBV7-2 and TRBJ2-5, is GAGVSQSPSNKVTEKGKDVELRCDPISGHTALYWYRQSLGQGLEFLIYFQGNSAPDKSGLPSDRFSAERTGGSVSTLTIQRTQQEDSAVYLCASSLAGDETQYFGPGTRLLVL.

The rearrangement joins TRBV10-3 to TRBJ2-7; the D gene is possibly TRBD1 (5 bases). Trimming shortened V by 5 bases and J by 6 bases, and 14 bases separated the two germline ends. The CDR3 is 13 amino acids. The germline V gene has CDR1 ENHRY and CDR2 SYGVKD. CDR3 nucleotides: TGTGCCATCAGTAAAAGAGACAGCTCCGAGCAGTACTTC. Amino acid sequence: CAISKRDSSEQYF.

The chain combines TRBV20-1 with TRBJ2-2, with 9 bases identical to TRBD1. The CDR3 has 13 amino acids. Germline lookup yields CDR1 DFQATT and CDR2 SNEGSKA (reference sequence). Germline trimming cut 3 bases from V and 14 bases from J; bases unmatched to any gene: 10. This CDR3 is CSASGTGLSELFF. In DNA, the CDR3 is TGCAGTGCTAGCGGGACAGGGCTATCGGAACTGTTTTTT.

The J gene is TRBJ2-7, the V gene TRBV7-6; D is possibly TRBD1 (5 bases). Trimming stripped 7 bases from V and 2 bases from J, with 15 bases between. This CDR3 spans 14 amino acids. Germline loops: CDR1 SGHVS, CDR2 FNYEAQ. In nucleotides, the CDR3 is TGTGCCAGCACCCCCACGAAGGGGACCTACGAGCAGTACTTC. Amino acids: CASTPTKGTYEQYF.

This clonotype is termed medium-sized. The chain recombines TRBV7-9 with TRBJ2-3; D gene uncertain. The CDR3 contains 15 residues. Germline-derived CDR1 and CDR2 are SEHNR and FQNEAQ (reference sequence). V shed 2 bases and J shed 3 bases, with 12 bases lying between them. The DNA for the CDR3 is TGTGCCAGCAGCTTACCAGGTTCGCTGACAGATACGCAGTATTTT. Protein product: CASSLPGSLTDTQYF.

This clonotype was picked up one time. The rearrangement joins TRBV2 to TRBJ1-5; maybe TRBD1 (5 bases). V was pared by 6 bases and J by 4 bases, with 10 bases between. CDR1 is SNHLY and CDR2 is FYNNEI in the germline V gene. CDR3 size: 13 residues. In DNA form, the CDR3 reads TGTGCCAGCAGAGTCTGGGGGAATCAGCCCCAGCATTTT. As protein: CASRVWGNQPQHF.

This clonotype showed up many times. The chain links TRBV5-1 to TRBJ2-7, with 7 bases that match TRBD2. V lost 4 bases to trimming and J lost 4 bases; unmatched junction nucleotides: 11. The germline gives CDR1 SGHRS, CDR2 YFSETQ. The CDR3 runs to 15 residues. CDR3 in amino acids: CASSHTGGKGYEQYF. In nucleotides, the CDR3 is TGCGCCAGCAGCCACACCGGGGGGAAGGGTTACGAGCAGTACTTC.

This clonotype was detected many times. The chain employs TRBV2 and TRBJ2-5; 10 bases are shared with TRBD1. Losses at the gene ends were 4 bases for V and 5 bases for J; bases not matched to a gene: 7. The germline V gene has CDR1 SNHLY and CDR2 FYNNEI. CDR3 size: 15 residues. DNA of the CDR3: TGTGCCAGCAGTGGAAGGACAGGGGGATGGGAGACCCAGTACTTC. Residues: CASSGRTGGWETQYF.

The rearrangement joins TRBV20-1 to TRBJ2-7; 16 bases map to TRBD2. With 6 bases clipped from V and 9 bases from J, the junction kept 8 bases outside the gene matches. The CDR3 extends over 14 amino acids. Per the germline V gene, CDR1 is DFQATT and CDR2 is SNEGSKA (reference sequence). The CDR3 region has the DNA TGCAGTGCCTCCGGGACTAGCGGGAGGGCCGGGCAGTACTTC. The encoded protein is CSASGTSGRAGQYF.